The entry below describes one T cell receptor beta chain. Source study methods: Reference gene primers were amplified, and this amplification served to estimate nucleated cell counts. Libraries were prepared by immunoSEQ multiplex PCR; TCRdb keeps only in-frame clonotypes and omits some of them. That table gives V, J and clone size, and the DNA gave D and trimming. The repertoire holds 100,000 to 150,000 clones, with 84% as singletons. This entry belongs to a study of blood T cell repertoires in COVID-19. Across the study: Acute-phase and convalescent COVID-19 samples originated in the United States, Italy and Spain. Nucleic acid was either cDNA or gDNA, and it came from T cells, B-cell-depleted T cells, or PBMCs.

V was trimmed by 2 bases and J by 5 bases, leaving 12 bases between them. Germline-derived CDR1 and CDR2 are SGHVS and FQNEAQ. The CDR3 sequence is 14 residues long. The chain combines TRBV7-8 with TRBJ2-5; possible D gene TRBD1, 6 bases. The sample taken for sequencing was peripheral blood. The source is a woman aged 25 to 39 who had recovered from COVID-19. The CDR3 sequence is CASSLIQGGETQYF. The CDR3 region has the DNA TGTGCCAGCAGCTTAATACAGGGTGGGGAGACCCAGTACTTC.